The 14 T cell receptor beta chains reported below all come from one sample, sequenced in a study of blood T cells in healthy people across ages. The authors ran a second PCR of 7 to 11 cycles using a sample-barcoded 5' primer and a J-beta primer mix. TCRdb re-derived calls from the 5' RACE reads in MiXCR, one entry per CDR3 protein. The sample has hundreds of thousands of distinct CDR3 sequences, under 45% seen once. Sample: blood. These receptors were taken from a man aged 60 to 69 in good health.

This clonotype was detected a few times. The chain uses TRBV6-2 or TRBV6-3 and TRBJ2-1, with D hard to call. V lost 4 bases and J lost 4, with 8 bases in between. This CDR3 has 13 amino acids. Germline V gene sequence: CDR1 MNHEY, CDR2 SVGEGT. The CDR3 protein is CASSFLAYNEQFF. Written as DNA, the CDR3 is TGTGCCAGCAGTTTCCTGGCTTACAATGAGCAGTTCTTC.

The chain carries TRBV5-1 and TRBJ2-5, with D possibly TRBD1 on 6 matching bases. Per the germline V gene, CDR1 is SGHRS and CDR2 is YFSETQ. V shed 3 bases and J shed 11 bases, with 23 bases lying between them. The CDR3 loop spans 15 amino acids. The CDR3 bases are TGCGCCAGCAGCTCTCCGACAGGTGGACACAATGAGCAGTACTTC. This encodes CASSSPTGGHNEQYF. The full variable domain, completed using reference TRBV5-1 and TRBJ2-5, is KAGVTQTPRYLIKTRGQQVTLSCSPISGHRSVSWYQQTPGQGLQFLFEYFSETQRNKGNFPGRFSGRQFSNSRSEMNVSTLELGDSALYLCASSSPTGGHNEQYFGPGTRLLVL.

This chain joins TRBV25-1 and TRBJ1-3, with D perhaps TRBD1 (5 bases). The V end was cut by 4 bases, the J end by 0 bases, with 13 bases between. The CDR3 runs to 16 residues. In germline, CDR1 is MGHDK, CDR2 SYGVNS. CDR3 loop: CASSARGLNSGNTIYF. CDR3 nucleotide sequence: TGTGCCAGCAGTGCCCGGGGCCTAAACTCTGGAAACACCATATATTTT.

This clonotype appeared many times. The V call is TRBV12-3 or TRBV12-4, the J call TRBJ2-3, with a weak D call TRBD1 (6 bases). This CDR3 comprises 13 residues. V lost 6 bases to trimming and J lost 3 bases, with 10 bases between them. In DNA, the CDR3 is TGTGCCAGCAGGCCGACAGGAACAGATACGCAGTATTTT. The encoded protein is CASRPTGTDTQYF.

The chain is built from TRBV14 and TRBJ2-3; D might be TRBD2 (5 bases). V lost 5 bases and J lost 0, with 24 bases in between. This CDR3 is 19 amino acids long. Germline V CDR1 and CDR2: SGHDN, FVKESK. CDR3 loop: CASSGDEGGESFSTDTQYF. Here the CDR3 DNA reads TGTGCCAGCAGCGGAGACGAGGGTGGGGAAAGTTTTAGCACAGATACGCAGTATTTT.

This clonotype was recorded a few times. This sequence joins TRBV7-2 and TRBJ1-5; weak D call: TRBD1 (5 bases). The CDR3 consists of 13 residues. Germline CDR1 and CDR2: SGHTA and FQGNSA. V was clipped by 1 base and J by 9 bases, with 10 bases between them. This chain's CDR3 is CASSLDSRGPQHF. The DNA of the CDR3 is TGTGCCAGCAGCTTAGACTCTAGGGGGCCCCAGCATTTT.

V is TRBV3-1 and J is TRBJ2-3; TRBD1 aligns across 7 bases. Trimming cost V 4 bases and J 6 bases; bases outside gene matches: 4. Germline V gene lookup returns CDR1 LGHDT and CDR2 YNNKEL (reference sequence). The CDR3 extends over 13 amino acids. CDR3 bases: TGTGCCAGCAGCCCCCACAGGGGCGATACGCAGTATTTT. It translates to CASSPHRGDTQYF.

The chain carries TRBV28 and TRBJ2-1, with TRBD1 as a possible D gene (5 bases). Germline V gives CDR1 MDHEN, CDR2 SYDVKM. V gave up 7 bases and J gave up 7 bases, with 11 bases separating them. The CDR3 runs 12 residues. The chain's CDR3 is CASNRFKNEQFF. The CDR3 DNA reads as TGTGCCAGCAACAGGTTTAAGAATGAGCAGTTCTTC.

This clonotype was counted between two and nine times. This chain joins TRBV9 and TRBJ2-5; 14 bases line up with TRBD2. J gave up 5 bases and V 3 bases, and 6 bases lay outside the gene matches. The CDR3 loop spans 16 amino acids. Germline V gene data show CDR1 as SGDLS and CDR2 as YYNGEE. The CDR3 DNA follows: TGTGCCAGCAGCGCCCCGGGACTAGCGGGGGCGGAGACCCAGTACTTC. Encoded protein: CASSAPGLAGAETQYF.

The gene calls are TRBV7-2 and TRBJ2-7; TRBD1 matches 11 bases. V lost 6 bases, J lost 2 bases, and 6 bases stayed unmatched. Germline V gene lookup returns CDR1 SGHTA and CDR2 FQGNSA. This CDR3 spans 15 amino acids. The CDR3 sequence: CASRLGTGGPYEQYF. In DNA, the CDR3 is TGTGCCAGCAGACTCGGGACAGGGGGACCCTACGAGCAGTACTTC.

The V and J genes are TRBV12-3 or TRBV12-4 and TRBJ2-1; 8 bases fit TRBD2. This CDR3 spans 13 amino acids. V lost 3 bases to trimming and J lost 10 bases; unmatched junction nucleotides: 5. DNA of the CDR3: TGTGCCAGCAGTTTTTCGGGAGGGGGGGAGCAGTTCTTC. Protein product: CASSFSGGGEQFF.

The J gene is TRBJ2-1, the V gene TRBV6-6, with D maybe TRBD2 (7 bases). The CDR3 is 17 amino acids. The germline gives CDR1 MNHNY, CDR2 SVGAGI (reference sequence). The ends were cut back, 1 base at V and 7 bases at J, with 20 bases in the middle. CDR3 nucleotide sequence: TGTGCCAGCAGTTACTTCCGAGGGGGGGCGCTTGAAAATGAGCAGTTCTTC. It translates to CASSYFRGGALENEQFF.

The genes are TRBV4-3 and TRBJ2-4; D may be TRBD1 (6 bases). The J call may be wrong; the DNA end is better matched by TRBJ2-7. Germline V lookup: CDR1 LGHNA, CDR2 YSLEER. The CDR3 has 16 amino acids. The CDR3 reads CASSQDRAGALYEQYF. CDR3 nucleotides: TGCGCCAGCAGCCAAGATCGGGCAGGGGCTCTCTACGAGCAGTACTTC.

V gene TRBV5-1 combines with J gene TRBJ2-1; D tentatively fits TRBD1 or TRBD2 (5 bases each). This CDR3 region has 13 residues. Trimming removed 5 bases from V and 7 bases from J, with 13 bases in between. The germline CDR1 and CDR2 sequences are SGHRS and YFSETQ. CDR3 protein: CASRSGGPNEQFF. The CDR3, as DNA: TGCGCCAGCAGGAGTGGGGGACCAAATGAGCAGTTCTTC.